The 31 T cell receptor beta chains given below trace back to one sample, sequenced in a study of T cells after yellow fever vaccination (dated by TCRdb to 2018 to 2020). The sample's treatment or condition, from its label and the paper: live attenuated yellow fever vaccine strain. Libraries were prepared through 5' RACE. Sequenced on an Illumina NovaSeq 6000. TCRdb reprocessing: public reads trimmed at Q25 with fastp, clones called with MiXCR, in-frame beta chains kept. Identical CDR3 proteins give one entry, which carries the most common genes and DNA. This sample comprises around 310,000 distinct CDR3 sequences, approximately 3.9% of them detected only once. Of the sample, around 24% is held by the ten largest clones. Sequenced here: PBMCs, sampled 5 days after the yellow fever booster vaccination. The origin of the receptors is a man between 18 and 35 years old who received the YFV17D yellow fever vaccine.

This clonotype was seen more than once but under ten times. This rearrangement joins TRBV7-2 to TRBJ1-1; D uncertain. The V and J ends lost 5 bases and 10 bases respectively, with 11 bases between them. This CDR3 comprises 11 residues. In germline, CDR1 is SGHTA, CDR2 FQGNSA. CDR3 in DNA: TGTGCCAGCAGCCTACTACGGGTAGCTTTCTTT. Its translation: CASSLLRVAFF.

The genes are TRBV18 and TRBJ1-5; perhaps TRBD1 as D (5 bases). The germline gives CDR1 KGHSH, CDR2 LQKENI. CDR3 length: 14 residues. V lost 0 bases and J lost 7, with 10 bases in between. CDR3 region: CASSPPSGGQPQHF. CDR3 nucleotide sequence: TGTGCCAGCTCACCACCGTCCGGGGGACAGCCCCAGCATTTT. The whole variable domain, remainder taken from reference TRBV18 and TRBJ1-5, is NAGVMQNPRHLVRRRGQEARLRCSPMKGHSHVYWYRQLPEEGLKFMVYLQKENIIDESGMPKERFSAEFPKEGPSILRIQQVVRGDSAAYFCASSPPSGGQPQHFGDGTRLSIL.

This clonotype showed up just a few times. The chain carries TRBV5-1 and TRBJ1-1; 7 bases align to TRBD1. Germline V CDR1 and CDR2: SGHRS, YFSETQ. The CDR3 has 21 amino acids. V lost 1 base to trimming and J lost 2 bases; unmatched junction nucleotides: 23. CDR3 sequence: CASSLPDRERGLAVPNTEAFF. The CDR3 bases are TGCGCCAGCAGCTTGCCTGACAGGGAAAGAGGCTTAGCTGTCCCCAACACTGAAGCTTTCTTT.

This clonotype was detected ten times or more. The chain uses TRBV12-3 or TRBV12-4 and TRBJ2-7; TRBD2 might be the D (6 bases). The CDR3 has 12 amino acids. V was shortened by 5 bases and J by 7 bases, with 12 bases between the two germline ends. CDR3 amino acids: CASSLSRGEQYF. CDR3 sequence (DNA): TGTGCCAGCAGTCTCTCCCGGGGGGAGCAGTACTTC.

There are a few counts of this clonotype. The V call is TRBV29-1, the J call TRBJ2-3; 12 bases are shared with TRBD2. Germline V CDR1 and CDR2: SQVTM, ANQGSEA. V was clipped by 4 bases and J by 2 bases; unmatched bases: 4. This CDR3 spans 15 amino acids. The CDR3 DNA follows: TGCAGCGTTGGGACTAGCGGGGATGACACAGATACGCAGTATTTT. This sequence encodes CSVGTSGDDTDTQYF.

The CDR3 nucleotides are TGCGCCAGCAGCTCCCAGGGTCAGAACACTGAAGCTTTCTTT. The encoded protein is CASSSQGQNTEAFF. The rearrangement uses TRBV5-1 and TRBJ1-1, with D maybe TRBD1 (5 bases). The CDR3 totals 14 residues. Germline CDR1 and CDR2: SGHRS and YFSETQ. V lost 3 bases to trimming and J lost 1 base, with 10 bases between them.

This chain joins TRBV24-1 and TRBJ2-3; D is uncertain. CDR3 length: 14 amino acids. CDR1 KGHDR and CDR2 SFDVKD come from the germline V gene. The V end lost 0 bases, the J end lost 3 bases, and 6 bases lay between the germline ends. The CDR3 protein is CATSDLMGTDTQYF. The CDR3 DNA reads TGTGCCACCAGTGATTTGATGGGAACAGATACGCAGTATTTT.

The chain recombines TRBV7-2 with TRBJ2-7, with TRBD2 identical over 7 bases. The V gene's germline CDR1 is SGHTA and CDR2 FQGNSA. This CDR3 comprises 16 residues. Unmatched junction bases numbered 9, after V lost 4 bases and J lost 0 bases. This CDR3 reads CASSSAGTIDSYEQYV. The DNA for the CDR3 is TGTGCCAGCAGCTCAGCCGGGACTATCGACTCCTACGAGCAGTACGTC.

This clonotype was picked up many times. In nucleotides, the CDR3 is TGCGCCAGCGGCGAGGGAAACACTGAAGCTTTCTTT. It specifies CASGEGNTEAFF. This chain links TRBV5-1 with TRBJ1-1; D remains ambiguous. Germline assignment: CDR1 SGHRS and CDR2 YFSETQ. The CDR3 sequence is 12 residues long. V lost 7 bases to trimming and J lost 2 bases, with 9 bases between them. Full variable domain (rest looked up from reference TRBV5-1 and TRBJ1-1): KAGVTQTPRYLIKTRGQQVTLSCSPISGHRSVSWYQQTPGQGLQFLFEYFSETQRNKGNFPGRFSGRQFSNSRSEMNVSTLELGDSALYLCASGEGNTEAFFGQGTRLTVV.

The CDR3 spells CASSQGWGARNEKLFF. DNA of the CDR3: TGTGCCAGCAGCCAGGGATGGGGGGCGAGGAATGAAAAACTGTTTTTT. The chain joins TRBV3-1 to TRBJ1-4; possible D gene TRBD1, 6 bases. Deletions cut 3 bases from V and 5 bases from J, with 16 bases between. CDR3 length: 16 residues. Per the germline V gene, CDR1 is LGHDT and CDR2 is YNNKEL (reference sequence).

This clonotype was seen only a few times. This chain joins TRBV18 and TRBJ1-1; D is perhaps TRBD1 (6 bases). The ends were cut back, 2 bases at V and 1 base at J, with 11 bases in the middle. Per the germline V gene, CDR1 is KGHSH and CDR2 is LQKENI. The CDR3 loop spans 15 amino acids. This CDR3 reads CASSPNGGANTEAFF. The CDR3, as DNA: TGTGCCAGCTCACCAAATGGGGGGGCGAACACTGAAGCTTTCTTT.

The V call is TRBV15, the J call TRBJ2-1; no firm D call. V gave up 3 bases and J gave up 7 bases, with 16 bases separating them. CDR3 length: 15 residues. The germline CDR1 and CDR2 sequences are LNHNV and YYDKDF (reference sequence). CDR3 in amino acids: CATSSAGVVGNEQFF. As DNA, the CDR3 is TGTGCCACCAGCAGCGCTGGGGTAGTCGGTAATGAGCAGTTCTTC.

In its sample, this clonotype was seen many times. The V call is TRBV28, the J call TRBJ2-5; D gene ambiguous. This CDR3 region has 14 residues. Germline V gene data show CDR1 as MDHEN and CDR2 as SYDVKM. The V end was cut by 7 bases, the J end by 0 bases, with 12 bases between. CDR3 sequence reads: CASKLGPYQETQYF. CDR3 bases: TGTGCCAGCAAGTTAGGGCCGTACCAAGAGACCCAGTACTTC.

The chain employs TRBV7-8 and TRBJ2-5; the D gene is possibly TRBD1 (5 bases). The germline CDR1 and CDR2 sequences are SGHVS and FQNEAQ. V lost 8 bases and J 7 bases, leaving 17 bases between the germline ends. The CDR3 is 13 amino acids. CDR3: CASVQGTLGTQYF. The CDR3 nucleotides read TGTGCCAGCGTGCAGGGAACGTTAGGGACCCAGTACTTC.

The genes are TRBV20-1 and TRBJ1-2; D call uncertain. Germline V gene lookup returns CDR1 DFQATT and CDR2 SNEGSKA (reference sequence). The CDR3 runs 15 residues. Trimming cost V 1 base and J 1 base, with 13 bases left between them. CDR3 amino acids: CSARGSGKNNYGYTF. The CDR3 DNA reads TGCAGTGCTAGAGGATCCGGGAAGAATAACTATGGCTACACCTTC.

This clonotype was seen a handful of times. The V gene is TRBV2, the J gene TRBJ1-4, with 7 bases identical to TRBD1. V trimming: 7 bases; J trimming: 7 bases; junction bases outside the gene matches: 12. CDR1 is SNHLY and CDR2 is FYNNEI in the germline V gene. This CDR3 has 15 residues. The CDR3 protein is CASIFYRGTGEKLFF. The CDR3 DNA sequence: TGTGCCAGCATTTTTTACAGGGGAACGGGTGAAAAACTGTTTTTT.

In this sample, this clonotype turned up a few times. This chain connects TRBV14 to TRBJ1-2; no reliable D call. CDR3 length: 15 residues. The germline V and J ends were trimmed by 0 bases and 8 bases, with 16 bases remaining between them. Germline V CDR1 and CDR2: SGHDN, FVKESK. CDR3 residues: CASSQDRQAEVGYTF. For the CDR3, the DNA is TGTGCCAGCAGCCAAGATCGGCAGGCCGAGGTGGGCTACACCTTC.

This clonotype has just a few counts. This chain uses TRBV11-2 with TRBJ2-6; 8 nucleotides line up with TRBD2. Germline V gene data show CDR1 as SGHAT and CDR2 as FQNNGV. This CDR3 is 16 amino acids long. With 5 bases clipped from V and 2 bases from J, the junction kept 5 bases outside the gene matches. Here the CDR3 reads CASSPRGGPGANVLTF. CDR3 coding DNA: TGTGCCAGCAGCCCCCGGGGGGGGCCTGGGGCCAACGTCCTGACTTTC.

This clonotype was detected a few times. This chain links TRBV6-6 with TRBJ2-2; maybe TRBD2 (6 bases). V lost 4 bases and J 7 bases, leaving 13 bases between the germline ends. Per the germline V gene, CDR1 is MNHNY and CDR2 is SVGAGI (reference sequence). CDR3 length equals 14 residues. CDR3 region: CASSLWGVSGELFF. In DNA form, the CDR3 reads TGTGCCAGCAGTTTGTGGGGGGTGAGCGGGGAGCTGTTTTTT.

This clonotype was found many times. The rearrangement joins TRBV18 to TRBJ2-1; TRBD2 matches 13 bases. J lost 9 bases, V lost 0 bases, and 8 bases had no gene match. The length of the CDR3 is 17 residues. Germline V gives CDR1 KGHSH, CDR2 LQKENI. Here the CDR3 DNA reads TGTGCCAGCTCACCACCGGCCGGGACTAGCGGGGTTCGTGAGCAGTTCTTC. Its protein is CASSPPAGTSGVREQFF.

This clonotype showed up just a few times. The V gene is TRBV28, the J gene TRBJ1-2, with a tentative D call TRBD1 (6 bases). The germline gives CDR1 MDHEN, CDR2 SYDVKM. Trimming removed 3 bases from V and 8 bases from J, with 13 bases in between. This CDR3 spans 13 amino acids. The CDR3 reads CASSFWAGEGYTF. CDR3 in DNA: TGTGCCAGCAGTTTTTGGGCAGGGGAGGGCTACACCTTC.

The genes are TRBV6-5 and TRBJ1-2; a weak D match, TRBD1 (6 bases). The CDR3 consists of 15 residues. V dropped 6 bases and J dropped 4 bases, with 18 bases sitting between them. Per the germline V gene, CDR1 is MNHEY and CDR2 is SVGAGI. The CDR3 spells CASSPVWGALYGYTF. For the CDR3, the DNA is TGTGCCAGCAGCCCGGTGTGGGGGGCACTCTATGGCTACACCTTC.

This clonotype was detected only a few times. This chain uses TRBV6-6 with TRBJ2-7; a possible D gene is TRBD2 (6 bases). V shed 4 bases and J shed 0 bases, with 16 bases lying between them. Per the germline V gene, CDR1 is MNHNY and CDR2 is SVGAGI (reference sequence). The CDR3 is 16 residues long. CDR3 loop: CASSSAGTASSYEQYV. The DNA of the CDR3 is TGTGCCAGCAGTTCGGCTGGGACTGCCAGCTCCTACGAGCAGTACGTC.

The table lists this clonotype with many counts. V gene TRBV15 combines with J gene TRBJ2-7, with D unclear. V lost 5 bases and J 0 bases, leaving 14 bases between the germline ends. CDR1 and CDR2 from the germline V gene are LNHNV and YYDKDF (reference sequence). CDR3 length: 15 amino acids. CDR3 region: CATSPGRRTSYEQYF. The CDR3 DNA reads as TGTGCCACCAGCCCAGGCCGGCGAACCTCCTACGAGCAGTACTTC.

In DNA form, the CDR3 reads TGTGCCAGCTCCTCAGTCCCTGACGGCCCCGAGCAGTACGTC. This encodes CASSSVPDGPEQYV. The chain links TRBV6-5 to TRBJ2-7; D gene ambiguous. The CDR3 covers 14 residues. Trimming removed 8 bases from V and 6 bases from J, with 20 bases in between. From germline, CDR1 is MNHEY and CDR2 SVGAGI.

This clonotype was counted ten times or more. The chain links TRBV7-3 to TRBJ2-1, with 7 bases identical to TRBD2. J gave up 8 bases and V 2 bases, and 9 bases lay outside the gene matches. CDR1 is SGHTA and CDR2 is FQGTGA in the germline V gene. The CDR3 sequence is 15 residues long. The CDR3: CASSLVVGGMDEQFF. CDR3 DNA sequence: TGTGCCAGCAGCTTAGTAGTGGGGGGGATGGATGAGCAGTTCTTC.

The J gene is TRBJ1-2, the V gene TRBV7-2; possibly TRBD1 for D (6 bases). The germline V gene has CDR1 SGHTA and CDR2 FQGNSA. The V and J ends lost 4 bases and 12 bases respectively, with 24 bases between them. The CDR3 covers 15 residues. Here the CDR3 DNA reads TGTGCCAGCAGCTCCTTCCTGGGCCCCTCCCAGGGGCACACCTTC. Protein sequence: CASSSFLGPSQGHTF.

This clonotype came up a few times. For the CDR3, the DNA is TGCAGTGCTTTCCCCTTGGTAGCGGGTATTCAAGAGACCCAGTACTTC. Amino acids: CSAFPLVAGIQETQYF. V is TRBV20-1 and J is TRBJ2-5; 7 bases map to TRBD2. Germline CDR1 and CDR2: DFQATT and SNEGSKA (reference sequence). The trim removed 5 bases at V and 2 bases at J, leaving 14 bases unmatched. This CDR3 is 16 amino acids long.

The V and J genes are TRBV18 and TRBJ2-2; D is ambiguous. CDR1 and CDR2 from the germline V gene are KGHSH and LQKENI. The CDR3 sequence is 15 residues long. V gave up 2 bases and J gave up 0 bases, with 7 bases separating them. DNA for the CDR3: TGTGCCAGCTCACCATTCACTTCGAACACCGGGGAGCTGTTTTTT. Translating it yields CASSPFTSNTGELFF.

The rearrangement uses TRBV4-2 and TRBJ2-3; D ambiguous. CDR1 LGHNA and CDR2 YNFKEQ come from the germline V gene. With 2 bases removed from V and 4 bases from J, the gap between germline ends came to 4 bases. This CDR3 has 12 residues. The DNA for the CDR3 is TGTGCCAGCAGCCAACCCCCAGATACGCAGTATTTT. Amino acids: CASSQPPDTQYF.

This clonotype was observed a few times. The chain uses TRBV27 and TRBJ2-7; D may be TRBD1 (5 bases). V was shortened by 2 bases and J by 1 base, with 15 bases between the two germline ends. Germline CDR1 and CDR2: MNHEY and SMNVEV (reference sequence). The CDR3 sequence is 16 residues long. The CDR3 is CASSLRGVGGSYEQYV. The CDR3 DNA sequence: TGTGCCAGCAGTTTAAGGGGCGTTGGCGGATCCTACGAGCAGTACGTC.